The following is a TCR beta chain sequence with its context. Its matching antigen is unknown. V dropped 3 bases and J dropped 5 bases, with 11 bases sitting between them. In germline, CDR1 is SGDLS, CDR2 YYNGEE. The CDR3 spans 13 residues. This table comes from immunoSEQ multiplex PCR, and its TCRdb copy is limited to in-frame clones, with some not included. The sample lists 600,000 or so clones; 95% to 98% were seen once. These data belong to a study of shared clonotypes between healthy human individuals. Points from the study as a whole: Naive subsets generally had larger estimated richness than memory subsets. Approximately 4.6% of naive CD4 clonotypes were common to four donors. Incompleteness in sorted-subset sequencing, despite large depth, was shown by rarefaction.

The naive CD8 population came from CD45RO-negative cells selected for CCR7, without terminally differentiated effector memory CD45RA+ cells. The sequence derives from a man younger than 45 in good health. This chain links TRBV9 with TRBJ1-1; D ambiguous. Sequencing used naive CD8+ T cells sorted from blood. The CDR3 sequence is CASSEGPGTEAFF. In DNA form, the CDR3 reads TGTGCCAGCAGCGAGGGCCCGGGGACTGAAGCTTTCTTT.